This TCR beta chain originates from a study of CD8 T cell repertoires and HIV-1 epitope variants (dated by TCRdb to 2018 to 2020). A note on the overall study: Twenty-five peptides representing autologous and known Gag and Nef epitope variants were each used to stimulate T cells in separate culture wells. The control conditions were a CMV, EBV and flu peptide pool, the Ebola AY9 epitope as a negative control, and a well with no peptide. T cells were enriched with the EasySep Human T Cell Enrichment Kit and co-cultured with equal numbers of autologous T cell-negative cells as antigen-presenting cells. A total of around 83 T cell cultures were run, with each culture condition performed in triplicate except for one peptide, which was performed in duplicate. Cultures ran for under 12 days in IMDM with gentamicin, with half-media changes on days 3 and 7 adding IL-2, IL-7 and IL-15. The epitopes tested covered three Gag epitope families plus Nef HW9 and YT9. A 1M T cell aliquot was kept as an uncultured baseline condition, separate from the approximately 87 T cell cultures. Study-wide findings and limitations: The study identified about 9 antigen-specific TCR beta clonotypes, over 5 of which appeared to be cross-reactive for autologous or known escape epitope variants. Five clonotypes recognized the Nef KF9 family and one clonotype recognized the HW9 family, while no responses were seen to the TAALDMSHF plasma variant. The assay identified only TCR beta chains and indicated proliferation to antigen, not T cell function or cytokine profile.

TCR beta CDR3 regions were sequenced at survey depth on the immunoSEQ platform. The QIAamp DNA micro kit was used to extract genomic DNA from every cultured and uncultured CD8+ T cell population. The study's own analysis went as follows. Any sample with under 5,000 productive reads was excluded, and this exclusion removed about 6% of the 75 cultures stimulated with HIV peptides. Sequences were trimmed to CDR3 by a MANAFEST web app, and nonproductive sequences, CDR3s under 5 amino acids, and sequences not starting with C or ending with F/W were removed. For a clonotype to count as antigen-specific, the clonotype had to expand relative to the no-peptide control in at least 2 of 3 replicates at FDR 0.01, and only within one epitope family. Specific clonotypes also needed at least fivefold higher frequency than in wells stimulated with peptides from other epitope families. TCRdb took this table from immuneACCESS and kept in-frame rearrangements with V and J called. Such tables lack part of the clones; where checked against another copy, unresolved V genes explain under half of the gap, and the rest is unexplained. The V and J calls and the clone size are those of that table, but D and trimming were determined from the DNA. The sample table holds under 100,000 clones, of which over 70% were seen once. The top ten clonotypes cover roughly 25% of the sample.

Comment on this clone: Its antigen is still unknown. No base quality information exists; no much larger clone differs at one position.

The EasySep Human CD8+ T Cell Enrichment Kit was used on day 10 to isolate CD8+ T cells from every culture. The trim is 11 bases for V and 4 bases for J, with a gap of 19 bases between the germline ends. The CDR3 covers 14 residues, taking in both the cysteine and the phenylalanine. Here the CDR3 DNA is all that survives: 42 bases in frame from base 1. CDR1 MNHNS and CDR2 SASEGT are derived from the germline V gene. The rearranged segments are TRBV6-1 and TRBJ2-3; a weak D assignment points to TRBD2 (5 bases agree). Sequencing input: uncultured baseline CD8+ T cells from peripheral blood mononuclear cells (PBMCs). The source of this sequence is a male donor with HIV. The CDR3 sequence is CALREGPSSDTQYF. The nucleotides are TGTGCCCTGCGTGAGGGCCCTAGCTCAGATACGCAGTATTTT.